This TCR beta chain emerged from a study of Ad26.COV2.S vaccination and SARS-CoV-2 variants. General study points: Vaccine and placebo recipients had comparable breadth of non-spike TCRs.

About this clone: What it recognizes is unknown.

Some clones are missing from TCRdb's copy, which holds only in-frame ones; the method was immunoSEQ multiplex PCR. The sample yields more than 400,000 clones, about nine tenths seen once. Indicated treatment: about 20 received Ad26.COV2.S at low or high dose, single or two shots; several received placebo; per-sample allocation not given. The samples were gathered on day 63 after the first injection of vaccine or placebo. The CDR3 sequence is 15 residues long. With 5 bases removed from V and 1 base from J, the gap between germline ends came to 14 bases. Germline CDR1 is SGHVS and CDR2 is FQNEAQ. The receptor was isolated from a person aged 18-65 years who received the Ad26.COV2.S COVID-19 vaccine or a placebo. Sequencing used peripheral blood, obtained in a trial of Ad26.COV2.S vaccine versus placebo. This chain uses TRBV7-8 with TRBJ1-2; D is perhaps TRBD1 (6 bases). This CDR3 is CASSPLVGGNYGYTF. CDR3 nucleotide sequence: TGTGCCAGCAGCCCCCTCGTAGGGGGTAACTATGGCTACACCTTC.